A selection of T cell receptor beta chains follows, all from one sample in a study of graft-versus-host responses after intestinal transplantation. Their antigen targets remain unknown. Data came from immunoSEQ multiplex PCR; TCRdb stores just in-frame clones and leaves some out. This sample has about 50,000 clones, with about nine tenths found just once. The specimen was unstimulated CD4+ T cells sorted from spleen or lymph node cells, collected before transplant. The receptor source for this set is a human donor who was the organ donor for an intestinal transplant. CDR3s include the opening cysteine and the closing phenylalanine or tryptophan. The D gene is left open where the match is weak. Size is omitted from some rows. Given values are once, few, many or a class for expanded clones.

>TRBJ1-3|TRBD1|TRBV6-5|NA
CASSLQGTGNTIYF
TGTGCCAGCAGCTTACAGGGGACTGGAAACACCATATATTTT
>TRBJ2-1|TRBD2|TRBV29-1|NA
CSVDRTSGSNEQFF
TGCAGCGTTGACCGGACTAGCGGGAGTAATGAGCAGTTCTTC
>TRBJ1-1|NA|TRBV7-2|NA
CASSLIRGEAFF
TGTGCCAGCAGCTTAATCAGGGGTGAAGCTTTCTTT
>TRBJ2-3|TRBD2|TRBV6-1|NA
CASSEYTSGTDTQYF
TGTGCCAGCAGTGAGTATACTAGCGGCACAGATACGCAGTATTTT
>TRBJ2-7|TRBD2|TRBV10-3|NA
CATSSGTRTYEQYF
TGTGCCACCTCATCCGGGACTAGGACCTACGAGCAGTACTTC
>TRBJ2-5|TRBD2|TRBV4-2|once
CASSPRLAGDIETQYF
TGTGCCAGCAGCCCGCGGTTAGCGGGAGATATAGAGACCCAGTACTTC
>TRBJ2-1|TRBD2|TRBV7-2|NA
CASSLGLADYNEQFF
TGTGCCAGCAGCTTAGGACTAGCGGACTACAATGAGCAGTTCTTC
>TRBJ1-4|NA|TRBV4-2|NA
CASSQVGQGLNEKLFF
TGTGCCAGCAGCCAAGTGGGGCAGGGGCTAAATGAAAAACTGTTTTTT
>TRBJ2-7|NA|TRBV7-3|NA
CASSQTRGHEQYF
TGTGCCAGCAGCCAAACCAGGGGCCACGAGCAGTACTTC
>TRBJ2-3|NA|TRBV5-1|NA
CASSLESPNTDTQYF
TGCGCCAGCAGCTTGGAGAGTCCTAACACAGATACGCAGTATTTT
>TRBJ2-7|TRBD2|TRBV5-4|NA
CASSASGSGTYEQYF
TGTGCCAGCAGCGCGAGCGGGAGTGGCACCTACGAGCAGTACTTC
>TRBJ2-7|TRBD2|TRBV9|NA
CASSATGTSGYEQYF
TGTGCCAGCAGCGCAACCGGGACTAGCGGCTACGAGCAGTACTTC
>TRBJ2-7|NA|TRBV6-6|NA
CASRRQSPYEQYF
TGTGCCAGCAGACGACAGTCCCCCTACGAGCAGTACTTC
>TRBJ2-7|NA|TRBV6-1|NA
CASSSTDEQYF
TGTGCCAGCAGTTCGACAGACGAGCAGTACTTC
>TRBJ2-3|NA|TRBV6-5|NA
CASNLRGASTDTQYF
TGTGCCAGCAACCTCAGGGGGGCCAGCACAGATACGCAGTATTTT
>TRBJ2-3|TRBD2|TRBV7-8|NA
CASSLIPLAGDTDTQYF
TGTGCCAGCAGCTTAATCCCACTAGCGGGAGACACAGATACGCAGTATTTT
>TRBJ2-5|TRBD2|TRBV11-2|NA
CASSLARGSGRGETQYF
TGTGCCAGCAGCTTAGCGCGGGGTAGCGGGAGAGGGGAGACCCAGTACTTC
>TRBJ2-1|NA|TRBV2|NA
CASSTDTYNEQFF
TGTGCCAGCAGTACCGACACCTACAATGAGCAGTTCTTC
>TRBJ2-1|TRBD2|TRBV7-8|NA
CASSLVWLAGVDPQLQFF
TGTGCCAGCAGCTTAGTATGGCTAGCGGGAGTGGACCCCCAGTTGCAGTTCTTC
>TRBJ2-3|TRBD2|TRBV6-6|NA
CASSYSTSGSTDTQYF
TGTGCCAGCAGTTACTCGACTAGCGGGAGCACAGATACGCAGTATTTT
>TRBJ2-3|NA|TRBV4-2|NA
CASSQGLSRTDTQYF
TGTGCCAGCAGCCAAGGTTTATCGCGCACAGATACGCAGTATTTT
>TRBJ2-6|NA|TRBV5-1|NA
CASSLDLAGANVLTF
TGCGCCAGCAGCTTGGACCTAGCTGGGGCCAACGTCCTGACTTTC
>TRBJ2-1|TRBD2|TRBV5-1|NA
CASSGAGGPYNEQFF
TGCGCCAGCAGCGGGGCGGGAGGGCCCTACAATGAGCAGTTCTTC
>TRBJ1-3|NA|TRBV19|few
CASTGTPIRFSGNTIYF
TGTGCCAGTACCGGAACCCCTATCAGGTTCTCTGGAAACACCATATATTTT
>TRBJ1-1|TRBD1|TRBV6-1|once
CASSTGGYTEAFF
TGTGCCAGCAGCACAGGGGGATATACTGAAGCTTTCTTT
>TRBJ1-1|TRBD1|TRBV19|NA
CASSKRGQGSSEAFF
TGTGCCAGTAGTAAGAGGGGACAGGGAAGCAGTGAAGCTTTCTTT
>TRBJ1-3|TRBD1|TRBV16|NA
CASSQQPPDREDTIYF
TGTGCCAGCAGCCAACAACCACCGGACAGGGAGGACACCATATATTTT
>TRBJ2-1|NA|TRBV4-2|NA
CASSQDEVIPYNEQFF
TGTGCCAGCAGCCAAGATGAGGTGATTCCCTACAATGAGCAGTTCTTC
>TRBJ2-5|NA|TRBV28|NA
CASSGPGAWETQYF
TGTGCCAGTAGTGGACCGGGCGCATGGGAGACCCAGTACTTC
>TRBJ1-1|NA|TRBV6-1|NA
CASSRPTEAFF
TGTGCCAGCAGTCGCCCCACTGAAGCTTTCTTT
>TRBJ2-7|TRBD2|TRBV2|NA
CASRLAGDEQYF
TGTGCCAGCAGACTAGCGGGAGACGAGCAGTACTTC
>TRBJ2-2|TRBD1|TRBV5-5|NA
CASSLGQGARTGELFF
TGTGCCAGCAGCCTGGGACAGGGGGCGCGGACCGGGGAGCTGTTTTTT
>TRBJ2-2|TRBD2|TRBV6-1|NA
CASRTSGTGELFF
TGTGCCAGCAGGACTAGCGGGACCGGGGAGCTGTTTTTT
>TRBJ1-3|NA|TRBV7-3|NA
CASSRDSGNTIYF
TGTGCCAGCAGCCGCGACTCTGGAAACACCATATATTTT
>TRBJ1-2|TRBD1|TRBV6-5|NA
CASSFRRGRGDYGYTF
TGTGCCAGCAGTTTTAGGCGGGGCAGGGGGGACTATGGCTACACCTTC
>TRBJ1-1|TRBD1|TRBV7-3|NA
CASSSGEGARSFF
TGTGCCAGCAGCTCGGGAGAGGGGGCGCGGTCTTTCTTT
>TRBJ2-1|NA|TRBV5-5|NA
CASSAGYRTRGDEQFF
TGTGCCAGCAGCGCGGGGTACAGGACCCGTGGGGATGAGCAGTTCTTC
>TRBJ1-1|NA|TRBV28|NA
CASRPRSTEAFF
TGTGCCAGCAGACCACGATCTACTGAAGCTTTCTTT
>TRBJ2-5|NA|TRBV29-1|once
CSVERTGMETQYF
TGCAGCGTTGAACGAACAGGGATGGAGACCCAGTACTTC
>TRBJ1-2|TRBD1|TRBV6-1|NA
CASSGTGGGYTF
TGTGCCAGCAGTGGGACAGGGGGCGGCTACACCTTC
>TRBJ2-1|NA|TRBV29-1|NA
CSVDRYNEQFF
TGCAGCGTTGACCGCTACAATGAGCAGTTCTTC
>TRBJ1-5|NA|TRBV28|NA
CASSSRQYDQPQHF
TGTGCCAGCAGTTCTCGACAGTATGATCAGCCCCAGCATTTT
>TRBJ1-1|TRBD1|TRBV29-1|once
CSVRTGSNTEAFF
TGCAGCGTCCGGACAGGGTCGAACACTGAAGCTTTCTTT
>TRBJ2-7|TRBD1|TRBV19|NA
CASSPSWTGSYEQYF
TGTGCCAGCAGTCCCTCCTGGACAGGGTCCTACGAGCAGTACTTC
>TRBJ2-7|NA|TRBV19|NA
CASDTYEQYF
TGTGCCAGTGACACCTACGAGCAGTACTTC
>TRBJ2-1|TRBD2|TRBV10-2|NA
CASSESPGTSGSQSEQFF
TGCGCCAGCAGTGAGTCCCCTGGGACTAGCGGGAGTCAGAGTGAGCAGTTCTTC
>TRBJ2-5|NA|TRBV12-5|NA
CASGLASSEQGWETQYF
TGTGCTAGTGGTTTGGCCTCATCGGAACAGGGTTGGGAGACCCAGTACTTC
>TRBJ2-1|TRBD2|TRBV7-9|once
CASTSAGSSYNEQFF
TGTGCCAGCACCTCAGCGGGGAGCTCCTACAATGAGCAGTTCTTC
>TRBJ2-1|TRBD2|TRBV7-6|NA
CASSLGSGRFNEQFF
TGTGCCAGCAGCTTAGGTAGCGGGAGGTTCAATGAGCAGTTCTTC
>TRBJ1-5|NA|TRBV10-3|once
CAISESQGNQPQHF
TGTGCCATCAGTGAGAGTCAGGGGAATCAGCCCCAGCATTTT
>TRBJ2-5|TRBD1|TRBV29-1|NA
CSVERDRGRETQYF
TGCAGCGTTGAAAGGGACAGGGGGCGCGAGACCCAGTACTTC
>TRBJ1-2|TRBD1|TRBV6-6|NA
CASKGGTGPNYGYTF
TGTGCCAGCAAAGGGGGGACAGGGCCCAACTATGGCTACACCTTC
>TRBJ2-2|NA|TRBV27|NA
CASSYSRTGELFF
TGTGCCAGCAGTTACTCCCGCACCGGGGAGCTGTTTTTT